These 18 T cell receptor beta chains came from one sample sequenced in a study of T cells in localized non-small cell lung cancer. The assay was immunoSEQ multiplex PCR, and TCRdb's table has in-frame clones only and misses some. The sample lists about 5,700 clones; approximately 40% were seen once. The sample was lung tumor tissue, taken before any cancer treatment. Receptors were obtained from a male donor older than 55 with stage I squamous cell lung carcinoma.

This clone has a handful of counts. The genes are TRBV11-3 and TRBJ2-1; either TRBD1 or TRBD2 may supply D (5 bases each). CDR1 and CDR2 from the germline V gene are SGHNT and YENEEA. The length of the CDR3 is 14 residues. The V end lost 5 bases, the J end lost 12 bases, and 20 bases lay between the germline ends. The CDR3 bases are TGTGCCAGCAGCCTATCAGCAGGGAGCCTAGTGCAGTTCTTC. Encoded protein: CASSLSAGSLVQFF.

The chain recombines TRBV19 with TRBJ1-5; 8 positions agree with TRBD1. This CDR3 has 16 residues. V lost 5 bases to trimming and J lost 6 bases; unmatched junction nucleotides: 12. CDR1 LNHDA and CDR2 SQIVND come from the germline V gene (reference sequence). The CDR3 nucleotides read TGTGCCAGTAGTGCCCTGTTACAGGGGGATTCTCAGCCCCAGCATTTT. Translation gives CASSALLQGDSQPQHF.

The table lists this clone with a few counts. The J gene is TRBJ1-3, the V gene TRBV7-4; TRBD1 agrees at 7 bases. Trimming took 4 bases from V and 4 from J; bases not matched to a gene: 4. CDR3 length equals 14 residues. The germline V gene encodes CDR1 SGHVT and CDR2 SQSDAQ. CDR3 sequence reads: CASSSGQIGNTIYF. DNA for the CDR3: TGTGCCAGCAGCTCGGGACAGATAGGAAACACCATATATTTT.

The chain combines TRBV19 with TRBJ1-3; D uncertain. Trimming took off 7 bases at V and 4 bases at J, with 14 bases between the two ends. The CDR3 spans 14 residues. Germline lookup yields CDR1 LNHDA and CDR2 SQIVND (reference sequence). CDR3 nucleotide sequence: TGTGCCAGTAATGAGGGAATGGCCGGAAACACCATATATTTT. Protein product: CASNEGMAGNTIYF. The entire variable domain, with the rest obtained from reference TRBV19 and TRBJ1-3, is as follows: DGGITQSPKYLFRKEGQNVTLSCEQNLNHDAMYWYRQDPGQGLRLIYYSQIVNDFQKGDIAEGYSVSREKKESFPLTVTSAQKNPTAFYLCASNEGMAGNTIYFGEGSWLTVV.

This rearrangement joins TRBV28 to TRBJ1-2; 9 positions match TRBD1. V was clipped by 6 bases and J by 7 bases; unmatched bases: 6. CDR3 length: 13 residues. Per the germline V gene, CDR1 is MDHEN and CDR2 is SYDVKM. The CDR3 nucleotides are TGTGCCAGCAGGCCACAGGGGGCGCTTGGCTACACCTTC. Its protein product is CASRPQGALGYTF.

The rearrangement links TRBV6-7 to TRBJ1-2, with D unclear. TRBV6-7 qualifies as an ORF whose function is uncertain. V lost 5 bases to trimming and J lost 5 bases, with 21 bases between them. The CDR3 is 16 residues long. The CDR3 sequence: CASSESSGGLFYGYTF. In DNA form, the CDR3 reads TGTGCCAGCAGTGAAAGTTCTGGAGGGTTATTTTATGGCTACACCTTC.

This clone ranks as medium-sized. V usage is TRBV6-8 and J usage is TRBJ1-2; 9 bases align to TRBD1. The CDR3 extends over 14 amino acids. V shed 8 bases, J shed 1 base, and the junction held 5 bases outside the gene matches. Germline CDR1 reads MNHGY; CDR2 reads SAAAGT. The chain's CDR3 is CASYRGLGNYGYTF. In DNA form, the CDR3 reads TGTGCCAGCTACAGGGGGCTCGGTAACTATGGCTACACCTTC.

This clone was seen only a few times. The chain uses TRBV4-1 and TRBJ2-2; D is unresolved. This CDR3 spans 14 amino acids. Germline values: CDR1 MGHRA, CDR2 YSYEKL. Trimming took off 4 bases at V and 0 bases at J, with 6 bases between the two ends. The CDR3 loop reads CASSLDPNTGELFF. DNA for the CDR3: TGCGCCAGCAGCCTGGACCCGAACACCGGGGAGCTGTTTTTT.

This chain joins TRBV19 and TRBJ1-4; D remains ambiguous. The length of the CDR3 is 15 residues. Trimming pared 5 bases from V and 0 bases from J, leaving 10 bases between. Germline V gene sequence: CDR1 LNHDA, CDR2 SQIVND (reference sequence). The CDR3 loop is CASSDNFATNEKLFF. The CDR3 DNA reads as TGTGCCAGTAGTGACAATTTTGCAACTAATGAAAAACTGTTTTTT. The complete variable domain, with remaining parts taken from reference TRBV19 and TRBJ1-4, reads DGGITQSPKYLFRKEGQNVTLSCEQNLNHDAMYWYRQDPGQGLRLIYYSQIVNDFQKGDIAEGYSVSREKKESFPLTVTSAQKNPTAFYLCASSDNFATNEKLFFGSGTQLSVL.

The genes are TRBV30 and TRBJ1-2; no reliable D call. CDR1 and CDR2 from the germline V gene are GTSNPN and SVGIG (reference sequence). Trimming took 4 bases from V and 0 from J, leaving 9 bases between them. This CDR3 has 13 amino acids. The CDR3 loop reads CAWTGRANYGYTF. The DNA for the CDR3 is TGTGCCTGGACTGGTCGAGCTAACTATGGCTACACCTTC.

This clone was recorded a few times. For the CDR3, the DNA is TGTGCCAGTAGTTCCTCAGGGGCAGGCTACACCTTC. Amino acids: CASSSSGAGYTF. The chain combines TRBV19 with TRBJ1-2; possibly TRBD1 for D (6 bases). Germline V gives CDR1 LNHDA, CDR2 SQIVND (reference sequence). V lost 5 bases and J lost 8, with 12 bases in between. This CDR3 spans 12 amino acids.

This clone came up a few times. The chain has TRBV18 and TRBJ2-7; D remains ambiguous. Trimming removed 8 bases from V and 0 bases from J, with 11 bases in between. The CDR3 sequence is 13 residues long. Germline V CDR1 and CDR2: KGHSH, LQKENI. This CDR3 is CASRTLSSYEQYF. The CDR3, as DNA: TGTGCCAGCCGCACTTTAAGCTCCTACGAGCAGTACTTC.

The CDR3 DNA reads as TGTGCCAGCAGCCCGCCCCCCCCCGGGACAGGGGGCTACGAGCAGTACTTC. Translating it yields CASSPPPPGTGGYEQYF. The rearrangement links TRBV7-4 to TRBJ2-7; 11 bases agree with TRBD1. Germline V gene sequence: CDR1 SGHVT, CDR2 SQSDAQ. The CDR3 has 17 residues. V gave up 5 bases and J gave up 3 bases; unmatched junction bases: 12.

The chain employs TRBV18 and TRBJ1-6; D not certain. This CDR3 is 14 amino acids long. Germline V gives CDR1 KGHSH, CDR2 LQKENI. V lost 2 bases and J 6 bases, leaving 8 bases between the germline ends. The CDR3 DNA follows: TGTGCCAGCTCACCAGACGGAGCTAATTCACCCCTCCACTTT. Encoded protein: CASSPDGANSPLHF.

This clone was detected a few times. The chain uses TRBV28 and TRBJ1-2, with 7 bases aligning to TRBD1. CDR1 MDHEN and CDR2 SYDVKM come from the germline V gene. After removal of 11 bases from V and 3 bases from J, the junction contained 6 bases not matched to a gene. The CDR3 extends over 12 amino acids. DNA for the CDR3: TGTGCCGTCCAGGGGGATGACTATGGCTACACCTTC. It codes for CAVQGDDYGYTF.

The rearrangement links TRBV11-3 to TRBJ2-5; maybe TRBD2 (5 bases). The germline CDR1 and CDR2 sequences are SGHNT and YENEEA. The V end was cut by 5 bases, the J end by 2 bases, with 12 bases between. The CDR3 covers 14 residues. The CDR3 sequence: CASSPVSGQETQYF. In DNA, the CDR3 is TGTGCCAGCAGCCCAGTTTCGGGACAAGAGACCCAGTACTTC.

The rearrangement joins TRBV5-1 to TRBJ1-6; 8 positions match TRBD1. V shed 0 bases, J shed 10 bases, and the junction held 3 bases outside the gene matches. In germline, CDR1 is SGHRS, CDR2 YFSETQ. The CDR3 runs to 14 residues. Here the CDR3 reads CASSLAGGVSPLHF. The CDR3, as DNA: TGCGCCAGCAGCTTGGCAGGGGGCGTCTCACCCCTCCACTTT.

The chain carries TRBV19 and TRBJ1-1; D gene uncertain. V lost 7 bases and J lost 0, with 27 bases in between. Per the germline V gene, CDR1 is LNHDA and CDR2 is SQIVND (reference sequence). The CDR3 spans 19 residues. This chain's CDR3 is CASTPPGSRGGYMNTEAFF. CDR3 DNA sequence: TGTGCCAGTACCCCCCCGGGTAGTCGGGGAGGATACATGAACACTGAAGCTTTCTTT.